This paragraph covers one T cell receptor beta chain sequence. Its antigen is not yet known. No base quality information exists; no much larger clone differs at one position. This specimen comes from a study of a mutant IDH1 vaccine in newly diagnosed glioma (dated by TCRdb to 2020 to 2022). Some background on the complete study: Vaccination began 4-6 weeks after radiotherapy alone, or alongside temozolomide cycles in the chemotherapy-containing groups. Of the roughly 33 treated patients, roughly 60% were male and approximately 40% were female, and the mean age was roughly 40 years. Longitudinal TCRB deep sequencing was done for some 26 treated patients, wherever samples were available for exploratory analyses. Visit V12 was the week-35 safety follow-up and visit V13 was the week-47 end of study. Peripheral blood samples were drawn at six visits, namely V03 (baseline), V05, V07, V10, V12 and V13. Before enrollment, patients had received standard therapy of radiotherapy alone, temozolomide alone, or radiochemotherapy with temozolomide; most received the combination. General study outcomes and caveats: Pseudoprogression seemed to be unrelated to changes in the top peripheral T cell clonotypes found by TCRB sequencing. Selection of PBMC samples for TCRB deep sequencing was based on availability. The authors stated that sample limitations prevented analyses of patient blood samples from being reproduced. Immune responses induced by the vaccine were seen in approximately 93% of patients across multiple MHC alleles.

The meaning of the sample's time point label: week 47, end of study. A 20-mer mutant IDH1 peptide at 300 micrograms in Montanide made up each vaccine dose, which was injected subcutaneously together with topical imiquimod. Across visits V03 through V10, patients got a total of eight vaccinations, given in weeks 1, 3, 5, 7, 11, 15, 19 and 23. The donors had newly diagnosed IDH1-mutant astrocytomas of WHO grade 3 or 4 that showed loss of nuclear ATRX. The samples were drawn from NOA16, a multicentre, single-arm, open-label phase I trial in Germany that tested a mutant IDH1 peptide vaccine in humans for the first time. The DNeasy Blood and Tissue Kit was used to extract genomic DNA from EDTA blood for TCRB sequencing. Inclusive of the bounding cysteine and phenylalanine, the CDR3 is 16 residues long. The kept DNA is CDR3 alone, 48 bases in frame from the first base. Trimmed from V: 8 bases; trimmed from J: 4 bases; junction bases lacking a gene match: 12. The CDR1 and CDR2 encoded by the germline V gene are MGHDK and SYGVNS.

Libraries were prepared through the immunoSEQ multiplex PCR assay. Rearranged TCR beta chain sequences were amplified using the hsTCRB Kit according to the manufacturer's protocol. Sequencing of TCRB libraries was carried out on an Illumina MiSeq. In the original analysis: The kit vendor's proprietary platform handled demultiplexing, trimming and gene mapping. The source is immuneACCESS, and TCRdb retained only in-frame sequences with V and J called. Part of the clones is not carried over; for the studies checked, unresolved V genes explain less than half of this, and the remainder is unexplained. V, J and clone size are taken as reported in that table, and D and trimming were inferred from the DNA itself. Within this sample are about 94,000 clones, with 89% of them counted one time only. The ten biggest clones cover approximately 0.8% of the sample.

The chain joins TRBV25-1 to TRBJ2-1, with 9 bases aligning to TRBD2. The source is a woman aged 45-65 years with glioma. The material sequenced was PBMCs, taken from a glioma patient whose treatment included an IDH1 peptide vaccine. The encoded CDR3 is CASEGWASGTYNEQFF. The sequence in DNA is TGTGCCAGCGAGGGGTGGGCTAGCGGGACTTACAATGAGCAGTTCTTC.